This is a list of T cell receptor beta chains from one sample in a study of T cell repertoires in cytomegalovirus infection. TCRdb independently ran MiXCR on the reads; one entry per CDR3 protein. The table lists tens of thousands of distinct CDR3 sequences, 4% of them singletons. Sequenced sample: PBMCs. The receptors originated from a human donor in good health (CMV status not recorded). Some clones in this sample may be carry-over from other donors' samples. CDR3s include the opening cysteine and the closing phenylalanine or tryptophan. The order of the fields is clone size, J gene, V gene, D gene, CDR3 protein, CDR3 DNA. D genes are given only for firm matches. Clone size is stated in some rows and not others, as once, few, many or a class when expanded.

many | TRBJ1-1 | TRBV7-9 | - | CASSLVLSGAFF | TGTGCCAGCAGCTTAGTCTTATCTGGAGCTTTCTTT
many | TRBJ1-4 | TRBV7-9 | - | CASSLSTGTLGGEKLFF | TGTGCCAGCAGCTTATCCACGGGGACCCTCGGCGGCGAAAAACTGTTTTTT
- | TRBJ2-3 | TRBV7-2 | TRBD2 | CASSLVAGGSSTDTQYF | TGTGCCAGCAGCTTAGTAGCGGGGGGATCTAGCACAGATACGCAGTATTTT
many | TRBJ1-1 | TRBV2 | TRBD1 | CASNAQGAMNTEAFF | TGTGCCAGCAACGCACAGGGGGCCATGAACACTGAAGCTTTCTTT
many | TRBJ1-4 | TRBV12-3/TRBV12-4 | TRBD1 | CASSTGTGGIGDEKLFF | TGTGCCAGCAGTACCGGGACAGGGGGCATCGGCGATGAAAAACTGTTTTTT
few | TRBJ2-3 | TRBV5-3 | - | CASSLSFGTQYF | TGTGCCAGCAGCCTGAGTTTCGGTACGCAGTATTTT
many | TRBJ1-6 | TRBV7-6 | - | CASRRGAGDSPLHF | TGTGCCAGCAGAAGGGGGGCCGGTGATTCACCCCTCCACTTT
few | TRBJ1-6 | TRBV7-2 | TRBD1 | CASSSPPRGTGLFYNSPLHF | TGTGCCAGCAGCTCCCCCCCCCGCGGGACAGGGCTTTTCTATAATTCACCCCTCCACTTT
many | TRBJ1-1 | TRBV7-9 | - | CASSFEQGLLAFF | TGTGCCAGCAGCTTCGAACAGGGTCTTTTGGCTTTCTTT
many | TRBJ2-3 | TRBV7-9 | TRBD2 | CASSRLLAGPTDTQYF | TGTGCCAGCAGCCGACTACTAGCGGGGCCCACAGATACGCAGTATTTT
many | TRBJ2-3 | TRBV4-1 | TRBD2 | CASSPTGGLAGTDTQYF | TGTGCCAGCAGCCCAACCGGAGGACTAGCGGGCACAGATACGCAGTATTTT
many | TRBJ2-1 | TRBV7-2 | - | CASSLEAGFHNEQFF | TGTGCCAGCAGCTTAGAGGCGGGATTCCACAATGAGCAGTTCTTC
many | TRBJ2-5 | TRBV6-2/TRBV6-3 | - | CASSVLGARGQETQYF | TGTGCCAGCAGTGTCTTAGGGGCGCGAGGCCAAGAGACCCAGTACTTC
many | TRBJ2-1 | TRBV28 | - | CASSLWLALYNEQFF | TGTGCCAGCAGTTTATGGCTAGCCCTCTACAATGAGCAGTTCTTC
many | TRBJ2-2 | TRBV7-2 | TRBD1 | CASSLGTALGGELFF | TGTGCCAGCAGCCTGGGGACAGCCCTCGGCGGGGAGCTGTTTTTT
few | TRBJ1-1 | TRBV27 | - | CASSSWGGTEAFF | TGTGCCAGCAGTTCCTGGGGGGGCACTGAAGCTTTCTTT
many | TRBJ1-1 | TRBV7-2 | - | CASSLRQPVRAEAFF | TGTGCCAGCAGCTTAAGGCAGCCTGTAAGGGCTGAAGCTTTCTTT
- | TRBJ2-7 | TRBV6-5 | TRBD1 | CASSLFQGAAYEQYF | TGTGCCAGCAGCTTATTTCAGGGGGCTGCCTACGAGCAGTACTTC
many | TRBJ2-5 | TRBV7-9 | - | CASSSGASQETQYF | TGTGCCAGCAGCTCCGGGGCTTCCCAAGAGACCCAGTACTTC
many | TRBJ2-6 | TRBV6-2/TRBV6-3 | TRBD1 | CASSPGDRGLGANVLTF | TGTGCCAGCAGTCCAGGGGACAGGGGGCTTGGGGCCAACGTCCTGACTTTC
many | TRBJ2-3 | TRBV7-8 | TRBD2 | CASSLYPSGGSDTQYF | TGTGCCAGCAGCTTATATCCTAGCGGGGGGTCAGATACGCAGTATTTT
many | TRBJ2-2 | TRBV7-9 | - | CASSSQVTGELFF | TGTGCCAGCAGCTCTCAGGTCACCGGGGAGCTGTTTTTT
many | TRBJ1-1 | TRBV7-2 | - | CASSPTTGTEAFF | TGTGCCAGCAGCCCGACCACAGGGACTGAAGCTTTCTTT
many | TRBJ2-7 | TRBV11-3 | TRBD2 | CASSPGTSGISYEQYF | TGTGCCAGCAGCCCAGGGACTAGCGGGATCTCCTACGAGCAGTACTTC
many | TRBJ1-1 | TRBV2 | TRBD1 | CASRDTQGATEAFF | TGTGCCAGCAGAGATACACAGGGGGCCACTGAAGCTTTCTTT
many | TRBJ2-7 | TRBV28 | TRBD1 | CASSLRTGPYEQYF | TGTGCCAGCAGTTTAAGGACAGGGCCCTACGAGCAGTACTTC
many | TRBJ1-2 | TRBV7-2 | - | CASRYQGERGYTF | TGTGCCAGCAGATATCAGGGAGAGCGGGGCTACACCTTC
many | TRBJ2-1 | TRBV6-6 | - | CASSQEVTPYNEQFF | TGTGCCAGCAGCCAAGAGGTGACTCCATACAATGAGCAGTTCTTC
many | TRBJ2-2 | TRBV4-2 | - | CASSQDPDTGELFF | TGTGCCAGCAGCCAAGATCCGGACACCGGGGAGCTGTTTTTT
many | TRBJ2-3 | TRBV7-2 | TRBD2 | CASSLAGGRGTDTQYF | TGTGCCAGCAGCTTAGCAGGCGGGAGAGGCACAGATACGCAGTATTTT
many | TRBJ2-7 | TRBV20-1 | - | CSARGNPYEQYF | TGCAGTGCTAGGGGGAACCCCTACGAGCAGTACTTC
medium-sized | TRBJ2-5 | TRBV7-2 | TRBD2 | CASSSSGGALETQYF | TGTGCCAGCAGCTCAAGCGGGGGGGCCTTGGAGACCCAGTACTTC
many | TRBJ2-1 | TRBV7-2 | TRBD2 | CASTVGRTSSYNEQFF | TGTGCCAGCACCGTCGGGAGGACGAGCTCCTACAATGAGCAGTTCTTC
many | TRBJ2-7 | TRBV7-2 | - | CASSFGEENEQYF | TGTGCCAGCAGCTTCGGGGAGGAGAACGAGCAGTACTTC
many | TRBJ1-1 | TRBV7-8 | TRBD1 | CASSLMVGRTGTEAFF | TGTGCCAGCAGCTTAATGGTAGGCAGGACAGGCACTGAAGCTTTCTTT
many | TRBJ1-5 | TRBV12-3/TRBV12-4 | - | CASSLSGSNQPQHF | TGTGCCAGCAGTTTGTCAGGCAGCAATCAGCCCCAGCATTTT
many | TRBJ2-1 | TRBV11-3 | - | CASSLIAGPNEQFF | TGTGCCAGCAGCTTAATTGCGGGACCCAATGAGCAGTTCTTC
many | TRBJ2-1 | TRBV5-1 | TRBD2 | CASSMGLAGVNEQFF | TGCGCCAGCAGCATGGGACTAGCGGGAGTAAATGAGCAGTTCTTC
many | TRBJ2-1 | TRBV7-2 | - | CASSPTRLSYNEQFF | TGTGCCAGCAGCCCCACGAGGCTTTCATACAATGAGCAGTTCTTC
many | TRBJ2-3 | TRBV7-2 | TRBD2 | CASSLSGTTDTQYF | TGTGCCAGCAGCTTAAGCGGGACCACAGATACGCAGTATTTT
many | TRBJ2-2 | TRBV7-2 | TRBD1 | CASSGRQGNGELFF | TGTGCCAGCAGCGGTCGACAGGGGAACGGGGAGCTGTTTTTT
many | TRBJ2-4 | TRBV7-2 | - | CASSLGAPRGGVAKNIQYF | TGTGCCAGCAGCTTAGGGGCCCCCAGGGGCGGGGTAGCCAAAAACATTCAGTACTTC
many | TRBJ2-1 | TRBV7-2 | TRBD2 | CASSPLAGAGYNEQFF | TGTGCCAGCAGCCCTCTAGCGGGGGCGGGGTACAATGAGCAGTTCTTC
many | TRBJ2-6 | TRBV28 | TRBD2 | CASSWEGTGANVLTF | TGTGCCAGCAGTTGGGAGGGTACTGGGGCCAACGTCCTGACTTTC
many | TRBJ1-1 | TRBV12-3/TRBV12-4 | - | CASSSQGSTEAFF | TGTGCCAGCAGTTCACAGGGAAGCACTGAAGCTTTCTTT
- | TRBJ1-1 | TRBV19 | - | CASQGRMGTEAFF | TGTGCCAGTCAGGGGAGGATGGGAACTGAAGCTTTCTTT
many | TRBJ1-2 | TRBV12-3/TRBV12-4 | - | CASSDSYGYTF | TGTGCCAGCAGTGACAGCTATGGCTACACCTTC
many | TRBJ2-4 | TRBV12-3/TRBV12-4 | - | CASSLSGTKNIQYF | TGTGCCAGCAGTTTATCGGGGACCAAAAACATTCAGTACTTC
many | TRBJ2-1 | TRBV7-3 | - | CASSLNRNEQFF | TGTGCCAGCAGCTTAAACCGCAATGAGCAGTTCTTC